One sample yielded the 23 T cell receptor beta chains listed below, sequenced in a study of T cell repertoires in aging, cancer and after chemotherapy. A mixed TRB-A/B primer pool amplified rearranged TRB by multiplex touch-down PCR. Each CDR3 protein gets one entry after TCRdb re-called the multiplex PCR reads with MiXCR. This table holds 8,100 or so distinct CDR3 sequences, 30% to 40% found once. The template was genomic DNA from peripheral blood, not RNA. The sequenced sample was blood. Receptors were obtained from a human donor in good health.

The J gene is TRBJ2-3, the V gene TRBV18, with a possible D match to TRBD1 (5 bases). There are 15 residues in the CDR3. Germline values: CDR1 KGHSH, CDR2 LQKENI. The V and J ends lost 3 bases and 3 bases respectively, with 13 bases between them. The CDR3 loop is CASSPGLGGTDTQYF. In nucleotides, the CDR3 is TGTGCCAGCTCACCGGGGCTGGGTGGGACAGATACGCAGTATTTT.

V gene TRBV7-9 combines with J gene TRBJ1-6; 8 bases match TRBD1. With 11 bases clipped from V and 2 bases from J, the junction kept 5 bases outside the gene matches. The CDR3 runs 14 residues. The V gene's germline CDR1 is SEHNR and CDR2 FQNEAQ (reference sequence). CDR3 in amino acids: CAAKQGAYNSPLHF. As DNA, the CDR3 is TGTGCCGCCAAACAGGGGGCCTATAATTCACCCCTCCACTTT.

This clonotype was recorded a few times. The CDR3 DNA reads TGTGCCAGCAGTTCCCACAGCGTCAGGCGCACTGAAGCTTTCTTT. This sequence encodes CASSSHSVRRTEAFF. V and J are TRBV27 and TRBJ1-1; unclear D gene. The germline CDR1 and CDR2 sequences are MNHEY and SMNVEV (reference sequence). The CDR3 is 15 residues long. V was trimmed by 4 bases and J by 4 bases, leaving 16 bases between them.

This clonotype has just a few counts. The CDR3 coding sequence is TGTGCCAGCTCACCCAAGGGAGCGGGAGAGGATCAAGAGACCCAGTACTTC. It yields the protein CASSPKGAGEDQETQYF. The J gene is TRBJ2-5, the V gene TRBV18, with TRBD2 matching over 8 bases. The trim removed 3 bases at V and 2 bases at J, leaving 11 bases unmatched. The CDR3 contains 17 residues. Germline CDR1 reads KGHSH; CDR2 reads LQKENI.

This clonotype was recorded a few times. This chain connects TRBV6-2 or TRBV6-3 to TRBJ2-3, with TRBD2 as a possible D gene (6 bases). With 0 bases removed from V and 1 base from J, the gap between germline ends came to 8 bases. Germline V CDR1 and CDR2: MNHEY, SVGEGT. The CDR3 length is 15 residues. The DNA of the CDR3 is TGTGCCAGCAGTTACTCGCCGGGGGGCACAGATACGCAGTATTTT. This gives the protein CASSYSPGGTDTQYF.

This clonotype has only a few counts. This chain connects TRBV27 to TRBJ1-5, with 10 bases aligning to TRBD1. J was trimmed by 7 bases and V by 6 bases; bases with no gene match: 9. This CDR3 is 15 amino acids long. Germline values: CDR1 MNHEY, CDR2 SMNVEV (reference sequence). CDR3 DNA: TGTGCCAGCAGCCTGGGACAGGGGTTCAGACAGCCCCAGCATTTT. This translates into CASSLGQGFRQPQHF.

In its sample, this clonotype is medium-sized. This chain joins TRBV6-1 and TRBJ2-6; D gene ambiguous. Trimming left V 1 base short and J 1 base short, with 2 bases between. Germline V lookup: CDR1 MNHNS, CDR2 SASEGT. CDR3 size: 14 residues. Here the CDR3 reads CASSEGSGANVLTF. The CDR3, as DNA: TGTGCCAGCAGTGAAGGGTCTGGGGCCAACGTCCTGACTTTC.

The V and J genes are TRBV19 and TRBJ2-2; 7 nucleotides match TRBD1. The length of the CDR3 is 15 residues. V lost 3 bases, J lost 7 bases, and 8 bases stayed unmatched. Looked up from germline, CDR1 is LNHDA and CDR2 is SQIVND (reference sequence). CDR3 sequence (DNA): TGTGCCAGTAGTATGGCCCTGACAGGGATCGGGGAGCTGTTTTTT. It translates to CASSMALTGIGELFF.

This clonotype is a singleton in its sample. This chain connects TRBV12-3 or TRBV12-4 to TRBJ2-5, with D possibly matching TRBD2 (5 bases). The J call is doubtful: the DNA matches TRBJ2-1 better. The CDR3 consists of 15 residues. As DNA, the CDR3 is TGTGCCAGCAGTTCTAGAGGGAGACTAAACAATGAGCAGTTCTTC. This sequence encodes CASSSRGRLNNEQFF.

The V gene is TRBV20-1, the J gene TRBJ2-1; the match to TRBD2 covers 10 bases. After removal of 6 bases from V and 4 bases from J, the junction contained 12 bases not matched to a gene. CDR1 and CDR2 (germline): DFQATT, SNEGSKA (reference sequence). This CDR3 contains 16 residues. The CDR3: CSAQSLAGVRYNEQFF. The CDR3 DNA reads TGCAGTGCCCAGAGCCTAGCGGGAGTACGGTACAATGAGCAGTTCTTC.

This clonotype was counted only a few times. The chain joins TRBV19 to TRBJ1-1; possibly TRBD1 for D (5 bases). The CDR3 consists of 14 residues. Trimming cost V 3 bases and J 1 base, with 9 bases left between them. The V gene's germline CDR1 is LNHDA and CDR2 SQIVND (reference sequence). CDR3 protein: CASSIGGGNTEAFF. The CDR3 DNA sequence: TGTGCCAGTAGTATCGGTGGGGGGAACACTGAAGCTTTCTTT.

This clonotype occurred a few times. Compared with germline, one end of the junction differs, possibly owing to a read error. The chain joins TRBV18 to TRBJ2-5; 8 positions agree with TRBD1. The CDR3 contains 14 residues. Germline V CDR1 and CDR2: KGHSH, LQKENI. CDR3 amino acids: CASSHRGWSETQYF. The CDR3 coding sequence is TGTGCCAGCTCACACAGGGGGTGGTCAGAGACCCAGTACTTT.

This clonotype has more than one count but fewer than ten. This sequence joins TRBV6-5 and TRBJ1-4, with D perhaps TRBD1 (6 bases). V dropped 5 bases and J dropped 7 bases, with 14 bases sitting between them. Looked up from germline, CDR1 is MNHEY and CDR2 is SVGAGI. The CDR3 consists of 14 residues. Here the CDR3 reads CASSTTGFGEKLFF. CDR3 DNA: TGTGCCAGCAGTACCACAGGGTTCGGTGAAAAACTGTTTTTT.

There are a few counts of this clonotype. For the CDR3, the DNA is TGCGCCAGCAGTGTCGTGGGACTAGCGCCTTACAATGAGCAGTTCTTC. Its protein is CASSVVGLAPYNEQFF. The gene calls are TRBV10-1 and TRBJ2-1; 10 bases align to TRBD2. The J segment lost 4 bases and the V segment lost 4 bases, leaving 7 bases of the junction unmatched. Germline CDR1 reads WNHNN; CDR2 reads SYGVQD (reference sequence). The CDR3 consists of 16 residues.

This clonotype was observed a handful of times. The chain recombines TRBV20-1 with TRBJ1-4; 7 bases align to TRBD1. The CDR3 covers 16 residues. The J segment lost 5 bases and the V segment lost 1 base, leaving 10 bases of the junction unmatched. CDR1 and CDR2 (germline): DFQATT, SNEGSKA (reference sequence). The CDR3 spells CSARVYREGANEKLFF. The DNA for the CDR3 is TGCAGTGCTAGAGTTTACCGAGAGGGGGCGAATGAAAAACTGTTTTTT.

Turning to this clonotype: Sequence at one end of the junction differs from germline and may be a read error. The CDR3 protein is CASSQSGDRRIF. In DNA, the CDR3 is TGCGCCAGCAGTCAATCAGGAGACAGGAGGATCTTC. The chain links TRBV23-1 to TRBJ2-1, with D tentatively TRBD1 (6 bases). TRBV23-1 counts as an open reading frame of uncertain function. The CDR3 consists of 12 residues.

The chain recombines TRBV5-1 with TRBJ2-1, with D perhaps matching TRBD1 (6 bases). The CDR3 totals 16 residues. Trimming left V 4 bases short and J 0 bases short, with 14 bases between. Germline-derived CDR1 and CDR2 are SGHRS and YFSETQ. CDR3 sequence reads: CASSISTGSSYNEQFF. The CDR3 coding sequence is TGCGCCAGCAGCATCTCGACAGGTAGCTCCTACAATGAGCAGTTCTTC. Full variable domain (outside the CDR3, taken from reference TRBV5-1 and TRBJ2-1): KAGVTQTPRYLIKTRGQQVTLSCSPISGHRSVSWYQQTPGQGLQFLFEYFSETQRNKGNFPGRFSGRQFSNSRSEMNVSTLELGDSALYLCASSISTGSSYNEQFFGPGTRLTVL.

This chain links TRBV6-5 with TRBJ2-5, with 10 bases aligning to TRBD2. Germline trimming cut 7 bases from V and 4 bases from J; bases unmatched to any gene: 9. Germline-derived CDR1 and CDR2 are MNHEY and SVGAGI. The length of the CDR3 is 15 residues. The CDR3 reads CASKVEREGPETQYF. In nucleotides, the CDR3 is TGTGCCAGCAAGGTGGAGCGGGAGGGCCCAGAGACCCAGTACTTC.

This clonotype was seen a few times. J is TRBJ2-3 and V is TRBV20-1, with 9 bases lining up with TRBD1. After removal of 3 bases from V and 4 bases from J, the junction contained 14 bases not matched to a gene. The CDR3 has 17 amino acids. Per germline, CDR1 DFQATT and CDR2 SNEGSKA (reference sequence). CDR3 sequence (DNA): TGCAGTGCTAGGGGACAGGGAGGGCACAGGATCGCAGATACGCAGTATTTT. Translated, it gives CSARGQGGHRIADTQYF.

This clonotype was counted between two and nine times. V gene TRBV7-6 combines with J gene TRBJ1-1, with D hard to call. The CDR3 runs to 14 residues. V lost 0 bases and J 4 bases, leaving 9 bases between the germline ends. CDR1 SGHVS and CDR2 FNYEAQ come from the germline V gene. The CDR3 coding sequence is TGTGCCAGCAGCTTAGCGGGGAAACCCACTGAAGCTTTCTTT. It specifies CASSLAGKPTEAFF. Full variable domain (rest looked up from reference TRBV7-6 and TRBJ1-1): GAGVSQSPRYKVTKRGQDVALRCDPISGHVSLYWYRQALGQGPEFLTYFNYEAQQDKSGLPNDRFSAERPEGSISTLTIQRTEQRDSAMYRCASSLAGKPTEAFFGQGTRLTVV.

A few counts support this clonotype. The genes are TRBV28 and TRBJ2-3; D possibly corresponds to TRBD1 (6 bases). Germline V lookup: CDR1 MDHEN, CDR2 SYDVKM. The CDR3 is 14 residues long. V gave up 3 bases and J gave up 3 bases, with 10 bases separating them. CDR3 amino acids: CASSLLQGTDTQYF. CDR3 coding DNA: TGTGCCAGCAGTTTGTTACAGGGAACAGATACGCAGTATTTT.

The rearrangement joins TRBV6-5 to TRBJ1-5, with 7 nucleotides matching TRBD1. Germline trimming cut 1 base from V and 0 bases from J; bases unmatched to any gene: 0. The length of the CDR3 is 15 residues. Germline-derived CDR1 and CDR2 are MNHEY and SVGAGI. The CDR3 sequence: CASSYWDSSNQPQHF. CDR3 nucleotides: TGTGCCAGCAGTTACTGGGACAGTAGCAATCAGCCCCAGCATTTT.

The V gene is TRBV30, the J gene TRBJ1-6; tentative D call: TRBD1 (6 bases). This CDR3 spans 16 amino acids. CDR1 and CDR2 (germline): GTSNPN, SVGIG (reference sequence). The V end lost 1 base, the J end lost 1 base, and 11 bases lay between the germline ends. The CDR3 region is CAWSAIQGSYNSPLHF. DNA of the CDR3: TGTGCCTGGAGTGCGATCCAGGGGTCCTATAATTCACCCCTCCACTTT.